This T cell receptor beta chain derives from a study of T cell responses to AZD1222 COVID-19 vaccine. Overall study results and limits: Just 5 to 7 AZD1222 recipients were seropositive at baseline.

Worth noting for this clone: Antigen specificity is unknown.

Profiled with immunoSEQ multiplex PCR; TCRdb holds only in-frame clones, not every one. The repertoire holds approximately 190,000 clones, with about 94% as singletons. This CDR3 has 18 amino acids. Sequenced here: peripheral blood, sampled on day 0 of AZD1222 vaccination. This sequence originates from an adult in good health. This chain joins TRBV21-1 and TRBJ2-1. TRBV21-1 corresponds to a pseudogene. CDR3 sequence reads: CASSKMSFLGAGYNEQFF. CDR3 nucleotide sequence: TGTGCCAGCAGCAAAATGAGTTTTCTGGGGGCGGGGTACAATGAGCAGTTCTTC.